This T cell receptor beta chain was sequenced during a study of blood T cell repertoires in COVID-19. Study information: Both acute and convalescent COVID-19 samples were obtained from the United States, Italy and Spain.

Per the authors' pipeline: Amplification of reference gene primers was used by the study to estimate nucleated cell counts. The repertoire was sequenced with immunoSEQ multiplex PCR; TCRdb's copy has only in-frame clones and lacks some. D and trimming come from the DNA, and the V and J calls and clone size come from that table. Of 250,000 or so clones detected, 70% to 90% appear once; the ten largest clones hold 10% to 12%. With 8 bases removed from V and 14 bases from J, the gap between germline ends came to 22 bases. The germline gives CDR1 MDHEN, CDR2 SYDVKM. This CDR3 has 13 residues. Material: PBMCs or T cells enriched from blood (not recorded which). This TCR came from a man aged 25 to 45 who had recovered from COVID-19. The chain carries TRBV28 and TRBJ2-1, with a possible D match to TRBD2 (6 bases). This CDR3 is CASGGLMENEEFF. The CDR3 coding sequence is TGTGCCAGCGGGGGACTGATGGAGAACGAGGAGTTCTTC.